Sequencing of this T cell receptor (beta chain) was carried out in a study of blood T cell repertoires in COVID-19. The wider study: Researchers got acute and convalescent COVID-19 samples from the United States, Italy and Spain.

Germline CDR1 MNHEY, CDR2 SMNVEV (reference sequence). The CDR3 is made up of 14 amino acids. V was trimmed by 5 bases and J by 1 base, leaving 11 bases between them. Recovered Cohort 3 donors showed two negative PCRs, clearance, or symptom resolution. Original data processing: Amplification of reference gene primers was used by the study to estimate nucleated cell counts. Assay: immunoSEQ multiplex PCR; the TCRdb copy retains only in-frame clones and omits some. V, J and clone size are those of that table, while D and trimming were read from the DNA. This table has about 300,000 clones, approximately 84% appearing once.

Sequencing was carried out using PBMCs or T cells enriched from blood (not recorded which). V and J are TRBV27 and TRBJ1-1; D gene uncertain. The receptor was isolated from a man aged 30 to 39 who had recovered from COVID-19. This CDR3 is CASSSGQANTEAFF. CDR3 sequence (DNA): TGTGCCAGCAGTAGTGGCCAGGCGAACACTGAAGCTTTCTTT.